This T cell receptor (beta chain) derives from a study of blood T cell repertoires in COVID-19. Whole-study context: Samples came from the United States, Italy and Spain, spanning acute and convalescent COVID-19. Nucleic acid was either cDNA or gDNA, and it came from T cells, B-cell-depleted T cells, or PBMCs.

Original processing notes: Reference gene primers were amplified, and this amplification served to estimate nucleated cell counts. Sequencing used immunoSEQ multiplex PCR; TCRdb keeps in-frame clones, though not all of them. The V and J calls and clone size are taken from that table; D and trimming were inferred from the DNA. Among about 60,000 clones listed, over 80% were seen once. CDR3 size: 15 residues. V trimming: 0 bases; J trimming: 7 bases; junction bases outside the gene matches: 5. From germline, CDR1 is SGHRS and CDR2 YFSETQ. Sequenced input: peripheral blood. This chain links TRBV5-1 with TRBJ2-2; TRBD1 matches 8 bases. The TCR was taken from a human donor in a cohort sampled during active COVID-19. The chain's CDR3 is CASSLGTGLNGELFF. The CDR3 DNA is TGCGCCAGCAGCTTGGGGACAGGGCTGAACGGGGAGCTGTTTTTT.